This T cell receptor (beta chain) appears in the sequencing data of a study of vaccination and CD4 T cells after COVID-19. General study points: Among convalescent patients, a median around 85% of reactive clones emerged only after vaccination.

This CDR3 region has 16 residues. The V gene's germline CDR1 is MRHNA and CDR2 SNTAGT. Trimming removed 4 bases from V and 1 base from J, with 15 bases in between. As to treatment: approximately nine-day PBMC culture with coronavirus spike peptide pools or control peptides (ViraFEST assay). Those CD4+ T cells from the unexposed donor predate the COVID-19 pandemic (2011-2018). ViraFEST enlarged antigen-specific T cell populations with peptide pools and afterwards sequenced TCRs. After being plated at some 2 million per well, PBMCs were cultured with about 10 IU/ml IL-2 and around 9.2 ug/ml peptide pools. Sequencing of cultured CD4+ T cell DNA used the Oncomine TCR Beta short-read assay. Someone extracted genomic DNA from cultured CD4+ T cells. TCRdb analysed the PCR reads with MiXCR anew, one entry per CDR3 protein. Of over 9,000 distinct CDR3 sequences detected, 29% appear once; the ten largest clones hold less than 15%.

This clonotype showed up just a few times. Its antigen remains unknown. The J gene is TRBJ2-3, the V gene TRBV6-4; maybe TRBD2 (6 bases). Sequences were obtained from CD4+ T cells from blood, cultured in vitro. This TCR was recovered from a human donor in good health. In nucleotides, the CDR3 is TGTGCCAGCAGTGCCGTGGGCGGGGAAGGCACAGATACGCAGTATTTT. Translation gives CASSAVGGEGTDTQYF.